This TCR beta chain derives from a study of cytomegalovirus exposure and HLA in healthy donors. 60 Vbeta and 13 Jbeta primers were used in PCR. Profiling relied on immunoSEQ multiplex PCR, and the TCRdb table lists in-frame clones only, not all of them. This repertoire shows roughly 170,000 clones, 81% found once; its top ten account for 2.2%. Whole-study results and caveats: In a later analysis, TCR beta V- and J-gene trimming was associated with a missense DCLRE1C variant. In an earlier analysis, in about 530 donors, most V segments appeared productive either ~87% or ~30% of the time. HLA-A and HLA-B allele assignments for most subjects were reportedly predicted accurately using TCR beta sequences.

With respect to this clone: Its antigen is currently unknown.

The germline V gene encodes CDR1 KGHSH and CDR2 LQKENI. The CDR3 consists of 15 residues. The V gene end was trimmed by 3 bases and the J gene end by 4 bases; junction bases not matched to a gene: 6. This receptor was obtained from a woman under 40 in good health and CMV-seronegative. The chain recombines TRBV18 with TRBJ1-3; 7 bases fit TRBD1. The sequenced sample was PBMCs. Here the CDR3 DNA reads TGTGCCAGCTCACCCTCGACAGGGCTCGGAAACACCATATATTTT. Protein: CASSPSTGLGNTIYF.